The 14 T cell receptor beta chains listed next were all sequenced from one sample in a study of OX40 agonist ivuxolimab in advanced cancers. Profiled with immunoSEQ multiplex PCR; TCRdb holds only in-frame clones, not every one. In the table there are 45,000 to 60,000 clones, around 90% of which are singletons. The sample in question was CD4+ or CD8+ T cells sorted from blood, obtained in a trial of the OX40 agonist ivuxolimab. These receptors were taken from an adult with an advanced solid tumor such as melanoma, head and neck, liver or kidney cancer.

This clone appeared a single time. The genes are TRBV16 and TRBJ2-3, with TRBD1 matching over 8 bases. Germline V CDR1 and CDR2: KGHSY, FQNENV. Trimming removed 0 bases from V and 5 bases from J; junction bases left unmatched: 4. The CDR3 is 15 amino acids. The CDR3 here is CASSQSGQGKDTQYF. As DNA, the CDR3 is TGTGCCAGCAGCCAATCCGGACAGGGTAAAGATACGCAGTATTTT.

This rearrangement joins TRBV7-2 to TRBJ2-3, with 8 bases aligning to TRBD1. After removal of 5 bases from V and 0 bases from J, the junction contained 4 bases not matched to a gene. CDR1 and CDR2 (germline): SGHTA, FQGNSA. CDR3 length: 15 amino acids. The CDR3 DNA sequence: TGTGCCAGCAGCATAGGACAGGGTAGCACAGATACGCAGTATTTT. Its protein product is CASSIGQGSTDTQYF. The full variable domain, in which reference TRBV7-2 and TRBJ2-3 provide the parts outside the CDR3, is GAGVSQSPSNKVTEKGKDVELRCDPISGHTALYWYRQSLGQGLEFLIYFQGNSAPDKSGLPSDRFSAERTGGSVSTLTIQRTQQEDSAVYLCASSIGQGSTDTQYFGPGTRLTVL.

This chain uses TRBV5-6 with TRBJ1-2; TRBD1 matches 7 bases. The CDR3 length is 16 residues. Germline CDR1 SGHDT, CDR2 YYEEEE. The V and J ends lost 0 bases and 2 bases, in that order; junction bases with no gene match: 7. CDR3 nucleotides: TGTGCCAGCAGCTTGGCCGAGGAGGGGGCCAACTATGGCTACACCTTC. Protein product: CASSLAEEGANYGYTF.

V gene TRBV9 combines with J gene TRBJ1-1, with 8 bases aligning to TRBD1. The CDR3 is made up of 18 amino acids. V lost 0 bases and J lost 6; bases outside the gene matches: 16. Germline V gene data show CDR1 as SGDLS and CDR2 as YYNGEE. CDR3 DNA: TGTGCCAGCAGCGTAGACTCCGGGACAGGACTACCGGGGGCTGAAGCTTTCTTT. This translates into CASSVDSGTGLPGAEAFF.

This sequence joins TRBV19 and TRBJ1-5, with a tentative D call TRBD1 (6 bases). This CDR3 spans 14 amino acids. Germline V CDR1 and CDR2: LNHDA, SQIVND (reference sequence). Trimming took 5 bases from V and 4 from J, leaving 12 bases between them. CDR3 DNA sequence: TGTGCCAGTAGTGGGACACTACTTAATCAGCCCCAGCATTTT. Protein sequence: CASSGTLLNQPQHF.

This clone was detected only once. The gene calls are TRBV12-5 and TRBJ2-1; perhaps TRBD1 as D (6 bases). Trimming took off 1 base at V and 5 bases at J, with 12 bases between the two ends. This CDR3 is 15 amino acids long. Per the germline V gene, CDR1 is LGHNT and CDR2 is FRNRAP. CDR3 bases: TGTGCTAGTGGTTTGGAGATGGACAGAAACAATGAGCAGTTCTTC. Translated: CASGLEMDRNNEQFF.

This rearrangement joins TRBV13 to TRBJ2-1, with D maybe TRBD2 (5 bases). Germline values: CDR1 PRHDT, CDR2 FYEKMQ (reference sequence). V shed 3 bases and J shed 6 bases, with 18 bases lying between them. This CDR3 contains 16 residues. CDR3 residues: CASSLYGGYAGNEQFF. Written as DNA, the CDR3 is TGTGCCAGCAGCTTGTACGGCGGGTATGCTGGCAATGAGCAGTTCTTC.

The V gene is TRBV2, the J gene TRBJ1-1, with D uncertain. The CDR3 loop spans 13 amino acids. V dropped 4 bases and J dropped 1 base, with 7 bases sitting between them. Germline values: CDR1 SNHLY, CDR2 FYNNEI. Written as DNA, the CDR3 is TGTGCCAGCAGTGCGACGGGGAACACTGAAGCTTTCTTT. This sequence encodes CASSATGNTEAFF.

J is TRBJ1-2 and V is TRBV9, with D possibly TRBD1 on 5 matching bases. The CDR3 totals 15 residues. V shed 0 bases and J shed 4 bases, with 13 bases lying between them. Germline values: CDR1 SGDLS, CDR2 YYNGEE. The CDR3 nucleotides are TGTGCCAGCAGCGTAGTTCCTCAGGGTAGCTATGGCTACACCTTC. It is translated as CASSVVPQGSYGYTF.

This clone occurred once. The gene calls are TRBV11-2 and TRBJ2-4; D tentatively reads TRBD1 or TRBD2 (5 bases each). Trimming stripped 3 bases from V and 7 bases from J, with 16 bases between. The germline V gene encodes CDR1 SGHAT and CDR2 FQNNGV. The CDR3 has 15 amino acids. The CDR3 protein is CASSFFPGQGNIQYF. Written as DNA, the CDR3 is TGTGCCAGCAGCTTCTTTCCGGGGCAAGGGAACATTCAGTACTTC.

The chain carries TRBV5-1 and TRBJ2-7; 8 nucleotides line up with TRBD2. This CDR3 has 13 amino acids. Germline V lookup: CDR1 SGHRS, CDR2 YFSETQ. V was clipped by 1 base and J by 3 bases; unmatched bases: 0. The CDR3, as DNA: TGCGCCAGCAGCTTGACTAGCGGCTACGAGCAGTACTTC. Protein: CASSLTSGYEQYF.

This clone was counted once. The chain recombines TRBV5-1 with TRBJ2-1; D unresolved. This CDR3 region has 14 residues. Germline V lookup: CDR1 SGHRS, CDR2 YFSETQ. Trimming stripped 0 bases from V and 7 bases from J, with 11 bases between. The CDR3 protein is CASSLGIVENEQFF. The CDR3 bases are TGCGCCAGCAGCTTGGGAATAGTAGAGAATGAGCAGTTCTTC.

V gene TRBV4-1 combines with J gene TRBJ1-5; TRBD1 might be the D (6 bases). The CDR3 covers 15 residues. V was cut by 0 bases and J by 7 bases, with 13 bases left in between. Germline CDR1 and CDR2: MGHRA and YSYEKL. Here the CDR3 reads CASSQDSGGRQPQHF. DNA of the CDR3: TGCGCCAGCAGCCAAGATTCGGGGGGCAGGCAGCCCCAGCATTTT.

This chain links TRBV9 with TRBJ1-2; D unclear. CDR3 length: 13 residues. The V gene's germline CDR1 is SGDLS and CDR2 YYNGEE. Trimming pared 3 bases from V and 1 base from J, leaving 7 bases between. The CDR3 DNA follows: TGTGCCAGCAGCGACGGAATTAACTATGGCTACACCTTC. Protein: CASSDGINYGYTF.